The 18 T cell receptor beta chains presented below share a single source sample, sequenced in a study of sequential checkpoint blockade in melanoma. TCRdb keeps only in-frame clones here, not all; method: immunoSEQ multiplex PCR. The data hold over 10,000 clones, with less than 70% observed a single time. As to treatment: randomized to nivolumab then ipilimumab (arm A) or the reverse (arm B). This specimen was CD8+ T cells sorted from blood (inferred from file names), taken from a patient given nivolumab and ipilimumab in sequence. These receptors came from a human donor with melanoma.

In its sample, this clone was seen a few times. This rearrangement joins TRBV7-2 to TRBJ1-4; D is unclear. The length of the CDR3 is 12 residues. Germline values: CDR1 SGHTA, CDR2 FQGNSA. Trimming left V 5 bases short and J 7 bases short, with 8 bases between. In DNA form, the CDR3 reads TGTGCCAGCAGCCCAGAGGGTGAAAAACTGTTTTTT. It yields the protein CASSPEGEKLFF.

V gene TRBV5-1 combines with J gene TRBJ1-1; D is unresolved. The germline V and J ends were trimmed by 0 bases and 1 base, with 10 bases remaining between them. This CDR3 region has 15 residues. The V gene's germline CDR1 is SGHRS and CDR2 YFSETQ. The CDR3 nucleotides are TGCGCCAGCAGCTTGGCCTACAGTGAGAACACTGAAGCTTTCTTT. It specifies CASSLAYSENTEAFF.

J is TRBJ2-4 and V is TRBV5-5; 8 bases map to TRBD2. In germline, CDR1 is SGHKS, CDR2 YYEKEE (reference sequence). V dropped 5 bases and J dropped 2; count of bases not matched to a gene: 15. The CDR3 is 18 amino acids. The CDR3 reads CASSRTNSGTRTKNIQYF. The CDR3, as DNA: TGTGCCAGCAGTCGAACTAATAGCGGGACGAGGACCAAAAACATTCAGTACTTC.

In DNA, the CDR3 is TGTGCCAGCAGCGCTAACCCGGGACTAGCAGGACTCGATGAGCAGTTCTTC. This codes for CASSANPGLAGLDEQFF. The V and J genes are TRBV9 and TRBJ2-1; TRBD2 agrees at 9 bases. Per the germline V gene, CDR1 is SGDLS and CDR2 is YYNGEE. V gave up 3 bases and J gave up 8 bases; unmatched junction bases: 15. The CDR3 sequence is 17 residues long.

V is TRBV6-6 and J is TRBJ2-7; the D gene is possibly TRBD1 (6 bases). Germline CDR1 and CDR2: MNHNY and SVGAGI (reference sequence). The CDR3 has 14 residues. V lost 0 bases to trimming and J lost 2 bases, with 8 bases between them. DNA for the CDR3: TGTGCCAGCAGTTACTCACAGGGAGCCTACGAGCAGTACTTC. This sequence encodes CASSYSQGAYEQYF.

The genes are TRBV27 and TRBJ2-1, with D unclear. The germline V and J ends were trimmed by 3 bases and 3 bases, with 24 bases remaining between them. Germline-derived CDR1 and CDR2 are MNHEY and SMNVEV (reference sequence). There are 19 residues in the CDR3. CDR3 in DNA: TGTGCCAGCAGTTTCGGCCTTCTAGGTTACAATCCTGACTACAATGAGCAGTTCTTC. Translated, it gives CASSFGLLGYNPDYNEQFF.

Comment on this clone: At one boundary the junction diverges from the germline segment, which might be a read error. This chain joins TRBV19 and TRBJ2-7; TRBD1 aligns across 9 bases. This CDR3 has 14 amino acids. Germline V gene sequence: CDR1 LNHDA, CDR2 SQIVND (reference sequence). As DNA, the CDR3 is TGTGCCGGTAGTGTCGGGACAGGGTCCTACGAGCAGTACTTC. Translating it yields CAGSVGTGSYEQYF. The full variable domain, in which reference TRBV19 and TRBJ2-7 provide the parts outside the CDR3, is DGGITQSPKYLFRKEGQNVTLSCEQNLNHDAMYWYRQDPGQGLRLIYYSQIVNDFQKGDIAEGYSVSREKKESFPLTVTSAQKNPTAFYLCAGSVGTGSYEQYFGPGTRLTVT.

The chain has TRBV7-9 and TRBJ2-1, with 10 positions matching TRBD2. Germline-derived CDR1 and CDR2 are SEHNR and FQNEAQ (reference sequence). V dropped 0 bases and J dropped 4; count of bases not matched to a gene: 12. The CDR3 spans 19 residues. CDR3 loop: CASSLASGFGTSAYNEQFF. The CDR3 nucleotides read TGTGCCAGCAGCTTAGCGAGTGGTTTCGGGACTAGCGCTTACAATGAGCAGTTCTTC.

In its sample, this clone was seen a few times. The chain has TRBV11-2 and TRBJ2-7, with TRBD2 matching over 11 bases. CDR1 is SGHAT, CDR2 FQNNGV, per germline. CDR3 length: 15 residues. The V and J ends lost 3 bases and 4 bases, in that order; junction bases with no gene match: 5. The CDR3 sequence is CASSFSGTSGYEQYF. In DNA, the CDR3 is TGTGCCAGCAGCTTTTCCGGGACTAGCGGATACGAGCAGTACTTC. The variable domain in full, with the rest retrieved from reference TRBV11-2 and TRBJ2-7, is EAGVAQSPRYKIIEKRQSVAFWCNPISGHATLYWYQQILGQGPKLLIQFQNNGVVDDSQLPKDRFSAERLKGVDSTLKIQPAKLEDSAVYLCASSFSGTSGYEQYFGPGTRLTVT.

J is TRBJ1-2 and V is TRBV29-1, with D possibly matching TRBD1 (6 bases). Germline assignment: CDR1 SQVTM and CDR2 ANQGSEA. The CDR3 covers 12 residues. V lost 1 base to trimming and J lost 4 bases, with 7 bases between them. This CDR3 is CSVEGDIYGYTF. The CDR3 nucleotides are TGCAGCGTTGAAGGGGACATCTATGGCTACACCTTC.

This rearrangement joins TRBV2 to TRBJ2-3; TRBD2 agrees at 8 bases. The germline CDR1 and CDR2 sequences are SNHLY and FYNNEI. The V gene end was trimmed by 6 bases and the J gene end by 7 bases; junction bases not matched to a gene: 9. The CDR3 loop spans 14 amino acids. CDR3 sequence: CASRDRGGVYTQYF. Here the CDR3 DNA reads TGTGCCAGCAGGGACCGGGGGGGCGTATATACGCAGTATTTT.

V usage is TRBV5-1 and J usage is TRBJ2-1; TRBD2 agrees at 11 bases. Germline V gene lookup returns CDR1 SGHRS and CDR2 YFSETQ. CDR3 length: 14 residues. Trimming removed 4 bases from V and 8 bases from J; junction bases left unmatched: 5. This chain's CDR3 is CASSKGLADDEQFF. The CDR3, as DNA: TGCGCCAGCAGCAAGGGACTAGCGGACGATGAGCAGTTCTTC.

CDR3 bases: TGTGCCAGCAGCGTAGAGGGCGGACAGGGCTTAACCTACGAGCAGTACTTC. Translating gives CASSVEGGQGLTYEQYF. The chain couples TRBV9 to TRBJ2-5; 8 bases line up with TRBD1. The J call may be faulty, since TRBJ2-7 better matches the DNA end. The CDR3 has 17 amino acids. The germline CDR1 and CDR2 sequences are SGDLS and YYNGEE.

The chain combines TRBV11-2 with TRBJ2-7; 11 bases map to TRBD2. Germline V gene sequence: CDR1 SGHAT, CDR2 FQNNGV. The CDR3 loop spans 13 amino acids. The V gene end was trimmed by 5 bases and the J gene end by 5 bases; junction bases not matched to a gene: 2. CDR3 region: CASSLGLADEQYF. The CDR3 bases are TGTGCCAGCAGCCTGGGACTAGCGGACGAGCAGTACTTC.

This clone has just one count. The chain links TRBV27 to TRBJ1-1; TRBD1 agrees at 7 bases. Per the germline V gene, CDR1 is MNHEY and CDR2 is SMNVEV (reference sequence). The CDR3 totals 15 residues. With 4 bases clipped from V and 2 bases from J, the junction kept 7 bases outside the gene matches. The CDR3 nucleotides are TGTGCCAGCAGTTGGCAGGGGGATGAAAACACTGAAGCTTTCTTT. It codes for CASSWQGDENTEAFF.

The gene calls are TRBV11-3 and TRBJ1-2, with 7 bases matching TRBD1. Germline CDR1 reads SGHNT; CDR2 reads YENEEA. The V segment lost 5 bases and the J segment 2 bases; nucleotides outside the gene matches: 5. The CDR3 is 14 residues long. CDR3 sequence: CASSPRGQNYGYTF. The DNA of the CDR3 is TGTGCCAGCAGCCCACGGGGACAGAACTATGGCTACACCTTC. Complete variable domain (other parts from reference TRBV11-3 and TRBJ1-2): EAGVVQSPRYKIIEKKQPVAFWCNPISGHNTLYWYLQNLGQGPELLIRYENEEAVDDSQLPKDRFSAERLKGVDSTLKIQPAELGDSAVYLCASSPRGQNYGYTFGSGTRLTVV.

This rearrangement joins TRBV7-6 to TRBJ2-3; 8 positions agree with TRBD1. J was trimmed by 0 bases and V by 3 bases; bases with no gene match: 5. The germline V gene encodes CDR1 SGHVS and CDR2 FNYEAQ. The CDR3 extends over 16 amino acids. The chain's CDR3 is CASSFETGASTDTQYF. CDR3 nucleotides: TGTGCCAGCAGCTTCGAGACAGGGGCGAGCACAGATACGCAGTATTTT.

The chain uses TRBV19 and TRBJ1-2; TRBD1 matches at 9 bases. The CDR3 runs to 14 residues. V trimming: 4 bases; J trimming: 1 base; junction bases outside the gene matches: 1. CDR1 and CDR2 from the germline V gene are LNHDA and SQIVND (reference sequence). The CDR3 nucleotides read TGTGCCAGTAGTAGGACAGGGGTTAACTATGGCTACACCTTC. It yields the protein CASSRTGVNYGYTF.